The next 25 T cell receptor beta chains were all read from a single sample in a study of response to subunit inactivated influenza vaccine. Via MiXCR, TCRdb re-called the RT-PCR reads, giving one row per CDR3 protein. The table lists fewer than 700,000 distinct CDR3 sequences, 10% to 15% of them singletons. The sample consisted of PBMCs from blood, taken roughly 48 days after vaccination. These receptors were taken from a man aged 50-60 years who received an inactivated influenza vaccine.

The rearrangement links TRBV7-9 to TRBJ2-7; D uncertain. The V end was cut by 1 base, the J end by 7 bases, with 8 bases between. CDR3 length equals 12 residues. Germline lookup yields CDR1 SEHNR and CDR2 FQNEAQ (reference sequence). In DNA, the CDR3 is TGTGCCAGCAGCTTAGTGTCACAGGAGCAGTACTTC. Residues: CASSLVSQEQYF.

There are a few counts of this clonotype. The chain uses TRBV20-1 and TRBJ2-4; the D call may be TRBD1 or TRBD2 (5 bases each). CDR1 is DFQATT, CDR2 SNEGSKA, per germline (reference sequence). The CDR3 length is 11 residues. Trimming cost V 4 bases and J 8 bases, with 9 bases left between them. CDR3 nucleotide sequence: TGCAGTGCTACAGTGGGGGACATTCAGTACTTC. Its translation is CSATVGDIQYF.

In this sample, this clonotype turned up a few times. The V gene is TRBV7-6, the J gene TRBJ2-7, with TRBD1 identical over 9 bases. Germline assignment: CDR1 SGHVS and CDR2 FNYEAQ. The CDR3 sequence is 15 residues long. Trimming at V came to 0 bases and at J to 5 bases, leaving 5 bases not matched to a gene. The CDR3 DNA follows: TGTGCCAGCAGCTTAGCCGGGACAGGGAGTCACGAGCAGTACTTC. This sequence encodes CASSLAGTGSHEQYF.

The sample holds a few counts of this clonotype. V is TRBV7-9 and J is TRBJ2-5; 8 bases line up with TRBD2. CDR1 is SEHNR, CDR2 FQNEAQ, per germline (reference sequence). CDR3 length equals 16 residues. Trimming cost V 0 bases and J 4 bases; bases outside gene matches: 7. The CDR3 nucleotides are TGTGCCAGCAGCTTAGCGGTTCGCCTAGCGGGAGAGACCCAGTACTTC. It codes for CASSLAVRLAGETQYF.

The table lists this clonotype with a few counts. The chain employs TRBV28 and TRBJ2-3; D is unclear. V gave up 7 bases and J gave up 1 base, with 12 bases separating them. The CDR3 is 14 residues long. CDR1 and CDR2 from the germline V gene are MDHEN and SYDVKM. As DNA, the CDR3 is TGTGCCAGCACCTGCTGGTCCTGCACAGATACGCAGTATTTT. As protein: CASTCWSCTDTQYF.

This clonotype was observed a few times. V gene TRBV20-1 combines with J gene TRBJ2-7; TRBD2 matches 10 bases. J gave up 4 bases and V 6 bases, and 12 bases lay outside the gene matches. This CDR3 comprises 15 residues. Germline values: CDR1 DFQATT, CDR2 SNEGSKA (reference sequence). CDR3 loop: CSAINGVAGGYEQYF. Written as DNA, the CDR3 is TGCAGTGCCATTAACGGGGTAGCGGGGGGTTACGAGCAGTACTTC.

The gene calls are TRBV28 and TRBJ2-7; the D is unclear. The CDR3 is 14 amino acids. The germline V gene has CDR1 MDHEN and CDR2 SYDVKM. V was pared by 2 bases and J by 7 bases, with 15 bases between. The CDR3 DNA reads TGTGCCAGCAGTTTAAAAGGCACCCACGGGGAGCAGTACTTC. Its translation: CASSLKGTHGEQYF.

This clonotype was seen a handful of times. The V gene is TRBV20-1, the J gene TRBJ2-7; TRBD2 aligns across 8 bases. This CDR3 region has 15 residues. The V segment lost 0 bases and the J segment 3 bases; nucleotides outside the gene matches: 7. Germline V CDR1 and CDR2: DFQATT, SNEGSKA (reference sequence). The CDR3 loop is CSARDLSGGNYEQYF. CDR3 nucleotide sequence: TGCAGTGCTAGAGATCTCAGCGGGGGTAACTACGAGCAGTACTTC.

The V gene is TRBV20-1, the J gene TRBJ2-2; 7 bases fit TRBD1. The V gene end was trimmed by 6 bases and the J gene end by 4 bases; junction bases not matched to a gene: 8. Germline CDR1 is DFQATT and CDR2 is SNEGSKA (reference sequence). The CDR3 has 14 residues. CDR3 protein: CSAPSRGSTGELFF. DNA for the CDR3: TGCAGTGCCCCATCCAGGGGGAGCACCGGGGAGCTGTTTTTT.

This clonotype was found a few times. The genes are TRBV20-1 and TRBJ2-7; the D gene is possibly TRBD1 (5 bases). V shed 5 bases and J shed 2 bases, with 13 bases lying between them. Germline-derived CDR1 and CDR2 are DFQATT and SNEGSKA (reference sequence). The CDR3 totals 13 residues. CDR3 in DNA: TGCAGTGCTGCCGCAGGGTCTCCCTACGAGCAGTACTTC. This translates into CSAAAGSPYEQYF.

The chain uses TRBV20-1 and TRBJ2-1, with D uncertain. CDR1 and CDR2 from the germline V gene are DFQATT and SNEGSKA (reference sequence). Trimming cost V 0 bases and J 8 bases, with 11 bases left between them. This CDR3 has 13 residues. The CDR3: CSARDGLGYEQFF. The CDR3 DNA is TGCAGTGCTAGAGATGGGTTAGGGTATGAGCAGTTCTTC.

In its sample, this clonotype was seen a few times. The chain employs TRBV20-1 and TRBJ2-4; possibly TRBD1 for D (6 bases). The CDR3 is 15 amino acids. Deletions cut 3 bases from V and 0 bases from J, with 12 bases between. The germline gives CDR1 DFQATT, CDR2 SNEGSKA (reference sequence). The CDR3 bases are TGCAGTGCTAGGGAGACAGGACTAGCCAAAAACATTCAGTACTTC. It is translated as CSARETGLAKNIQYF.

This clonotype was found a few times. CDR3 nucleotide sequence: TGTGCCACCAGCAGAGGACAGGTCAGTGAGCAGTTCTTC. Translation: CATSRGQVSEQFF. This chain joins TRBV15 and TRBJ2-1; D is perhaps TRBD1 (6 bases). Trimming removed 1 base from V and 9 bases from J, with 10 bases in between. Per the germline V gene, CDR1 is LNHNV and CDR2 is YYDKDF (reference sequence). This CDR3 spans 13 amino acids.

This clonotype has a handful of counts. This chain connects TRBV9 to TRBJ2-2; a weak D match, TRBD2 (5 bases). CDR1 SGDLS and CDR2 YYNGEE come from the germline V gene. The CDR3 loop spans 15 amino acids. Trimming pared 1 base from V and 4 bases from J, leaving 11 bases between. DNA for the CDR3: TGTGCCAGCAGCGTAAGTGGGAGCCTCACCGGGGAGCTGTTTTTT. Its protein is CASSVSGSLTGELFF.

This chain connects TRBV6-4 to TRBJ2-5; 11 bases are a match to TRBD2. The CDR3 is 15 amino acids. The V gene's germline CDR1 is MRHNA and CDR2 SNTAGT. V lost 8 bases to trimming and J lost 2 bases; unmatched junction nucleotides: 7. The CDR3: CASGGTSGDQETQYF. For the CDR3, the DNA is TGTGCCAGCGGGGGGACTAGCGGCGATCAAGAGACCCAGTACTTC.

A few counts support this clonotype. This chain connects TRBV29-1 to TRBJ2-7, with 12 bases identical to TRBD2. The germline CDR1 and CDR2 sequences are SQVTM and ANQGSEA. Trimming cost V 5 bases and J 6 bases; bases outside gene matches: 5. The CDR3 sequence is 13 residues long. This CDR3 reads CSVRTSGTREQYF. CDR3 nucleotide sequence: TGCAGCGTTCGGACTAGCGGGACTCGCGAGCAGTACTTC.

The CDR3 DNA sequence: TGCAGTGCTAGCCTCATGACCGGGACTAGCTTCGGCGAGCAGTACTTC. It is translated as CSASLMTGTSFGEQYF. The chain links TRBV20-1 to TRBJ2-7, with 9 bases lining up with TRBD2. The CDR3 runs to 16 residues. Germline CDR1 and CDR2: DFQATT and SNEGSKA (reference sequence). Trimming took 3 bases from V and 6 from J; bases not matched to a gene: 15.

This rearrangement joins TRBV12-3 or TRBV12-4 to TRBJ2-7; no definite D call. V lost 0 bases and J lost 6, with 9 bases in between. This CDR3 has 13 amino acids. CDR3 in DNA: TGTGCCAGCAGTTTAGCGCGGTTGGGCGAGCAGTACTTC. Amino acid sequence: CASSLARLGEQYF.

The V gene is TRBV6-1, the J gene TRBJ1-5; 9 bases are a match to TRBD1. V trimming: 6 bases; J trimming: 7 bases; junction bases outside the gene matches: 10. CDR1 is MNHNS, CDR2 SASEGT, per germline. The CDR3 consists of 15 residues. CDR3 coding DNA: TGTGCCAGCAGCACCACCGGGACAGGGTACCAGCCCCAGCATTTT. It is translated as CASSTTGTGYQPQHF.

The V and J genes are TRBV6-1 and TRBJ2-7; 7 bases agree with TRBD1. Germline V lookup: CDR1 MNHNS, CDR2 SASEGT. CDR3 size: 15 residues. V was clipped by 3 bases and J by 2 bases; unmatched bases: 7. The CDR3 coding sequence is TGTGCCAGCAGTGATCGCATCGGGACAGCCTACGAGCAGTACTTC. This codes for CASSDRIGTAYEQYF.

This clonotype was seen just once. A much larger clonotype is one base distant, so this may be a read error. The V gene is TRBV20-1, the J gene TRBJ2-1; possible D gene TRBD2, 5 bases. V lost 3 bases, J lost 4 bases, and 7 bases lay in between. The CDR3 spans 12 residues. CDR1 is DFQATT and CDR2 is SNEGSKA in the germline V gene (reference sequence). DNA of the CDR3: TGCAGTGCTAGCGGGGAATACAATGAGCAGTTCTTC. Protein sequence: CSASGEYNEQFF.

The rearrangement links TRBV6-1 to TRBJ2-2, with D uncertain. V lost 11 bases and J lost 6, with 19 bases in between. The CDR3 covers 14 residues. CDR1 MNHNS and CDR2 SASEGT come from the germline V gene. CDR3 nucleotide sequence: TGTGCCGGAATTATAGTGATATGGCCCGGGGAGCTGTTTTTT. Translated: CAGIIVIWPGELFF.

This clonotype showed up just a few times. This may be a read error: a much more frequent sequence differs by one nucleotide. V is TRBV6-5 and J is TRBJ2-3; the match to TRBD2 covers 10 bases. Germline loops: CDR1 MNHEY, CDR2 SVGAGI. This CDR3 contains 14 residues. V lost 4 bases and J lost 3; bases outside the gene matches: 1. The DNA for the CDR3 is TGTGCCAGCAGTTTTAGCGGGAGGACAGATACGCAGTATTTT. Translating it yields CASSFSGRTDTQYF.

This clonotype was picked up a small number of times. The V and J genes are TRBV20-1 and TRBJ2-1, with no clear D. This CDR3 region has 13 residues. With 1 base removed from V and 9 bases from J, the gap between germline ends came to 13 bases. From germline, CDR1 is DFQATT and CDR2 SNEGSKA (reference sequence). CDR3 nucleotide sequence: TGCAGTGCTAGAGTAGGTTGGATGGGTGAGCAGTTCTTC. Protein: CSARVGWMGEQFF.

This clonotype has ten or more counts. The chain combines TRBV7-2 with TRBJ2-3; D remains unclear. The CDR3 is made up of 16 amino acids. The germline V gene encodes CDR1 SGHTA and CDR2 FQGNSA. V shed 3 bases and J shed 0 bases, with 13 bases lying between them. CDR3 in DNA: TGTGCCAGCAGCTTGGGCCCTCCTCTGAGCACAGATACGCAGTATTTT. Translating it yields CASSLGPPLSTDTQYF.